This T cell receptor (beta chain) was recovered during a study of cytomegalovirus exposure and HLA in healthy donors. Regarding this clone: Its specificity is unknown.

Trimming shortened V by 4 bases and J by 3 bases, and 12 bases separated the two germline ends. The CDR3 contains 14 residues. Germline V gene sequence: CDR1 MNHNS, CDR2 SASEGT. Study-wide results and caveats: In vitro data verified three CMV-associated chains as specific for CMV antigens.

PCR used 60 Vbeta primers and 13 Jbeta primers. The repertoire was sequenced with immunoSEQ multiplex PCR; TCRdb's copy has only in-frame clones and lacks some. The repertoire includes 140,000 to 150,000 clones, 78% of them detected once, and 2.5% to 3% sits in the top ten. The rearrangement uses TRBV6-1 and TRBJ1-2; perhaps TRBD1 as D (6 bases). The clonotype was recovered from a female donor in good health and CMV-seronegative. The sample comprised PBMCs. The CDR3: CASSGWDTYYGYTF. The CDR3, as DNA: TGTGCCAGCAGTGGTTGGGACACATACTATGGCTACACCTTC.